The rows below give T cell receptor beta chains drawn from one sample of a study of T-cell reconstitution after alpha-beta-depleted transplantation in children. Using its own MiXCR run on the PCR reads, TCRdb lists one record per CDR3 protein. The sample contains some 350,000 distinct CDR3 sequences, under 20% of which appear only once. This sample comprised PBMCs, mostly from graft donor cells, obtained 360 days after TCRalphabeta/CD19-depleted stem cell transplant. The receptors stem from a male patient under 10 years old who had a stem cell transplant for acute lymphoblastic leukemia, so the T cells may come from the graft donor. The CDR3 runs from the conserved cysteine through the conserved F or W. Each record gives: V gene, J gene, CDR3 protein.

v_gene: TRBV20-1; j_gene: TRBJ2-7; CDR3aa: CSAGDRVNEQYF
v_gene: TRBV2; j_gene: TRBJ2-7; CDR3aa: CASRTQGYYEQYF
v_gene: TRBV16; j_gene: TRBJ2-7; CDR3aa: CASCQGGQSSYEQYF
v_gene: TRBV7-2; j_gene: TRBJ1-2; CDR3aa: CASSPRDGDGYTF
v_gene: TRBV28; j_gene: TRBJ1-4; CDR3aa: CASSSVEKLFF
v_gene: TRBV4-2; j_gene: TRBJ1-4; CDR3aa: CASSQERQGGDEKLFF
v_gene: TRBV6-5; j_gene: TRBJ1-4; CDR3aa: CASSSTAGNEKLFF
v_gene: TRBV20-1; j_gene: TRBJ2-3; CDR3aa: CSARMAGDTDTQYF
v_gene: TRBV12-3/TRBV12-4; j_gene: TRBJ1-5; CDR3aa: CASSSHISNQPQHF
v_gene: TRBV21-1; j_gene: TRBJ1-4; CDR3aa: CASRKDRGEKLFF
v_gene: TRBV6-1; j_gene: TRBJ1-4; CDR3aa: CASTRGSGEKLFF
v_gene: TRBV12-3/TRBV12-4; j_gene: TRBJ1-6; CDR3aa: CASSPRQGMEPLHF
v_gene: TRBV12-3/TRBV12-4; j_gene: TRBJ2-1; CDR3aa: CASSSGQAGGPYNEQFF
v_gene: TRBV4-1; j_gene: TRBJ2-3; CDR3aa: CASSAGLRTDTQYF
v_gene: TRBV20-1; j_gene: TRBJ2-1; CDR3aa: CSAKRSGDEQFF
v_gene: TRBV4-3; j_gene: TRBJ2-7; CDR3aa: CASSQDRGGDEQYF
v_gene: TRBV4-3; j_gene: TRBJ2-2; CDR3aa: CASSQGKGAGELFF
v_gene: TRBV18; j_gene: TRBJ2-5; CDR3aa: CASRRIQETQYF
v_gene: TRBV5-1; j_gene: TRBJ2-5; CDR3aa: CASSLAVARETQYF
v_gene: TRBV5-1; j_gene: TRBJ2-7; CDR3aa: CASSPVVGGEQYF
v_gene: TRBV6-5; j_gene: TRBJ2-3; CDR3aa: CASSYGVRGLRDTQYF
v_gene: TRBV4-2; j_gene: TRBJ2-7; CDR3aa: CASSPEGIERDYEQYF
v_gene: TRBV4-3; j_gene: TRBJ2-1; CDR3aa: CASSQDDGGRGSGEQFF
v_gene: TRBV12-3/TRBV12-4; j_gene: TRBJ2-1; CDR3aa: CATHTFSDNEQFF